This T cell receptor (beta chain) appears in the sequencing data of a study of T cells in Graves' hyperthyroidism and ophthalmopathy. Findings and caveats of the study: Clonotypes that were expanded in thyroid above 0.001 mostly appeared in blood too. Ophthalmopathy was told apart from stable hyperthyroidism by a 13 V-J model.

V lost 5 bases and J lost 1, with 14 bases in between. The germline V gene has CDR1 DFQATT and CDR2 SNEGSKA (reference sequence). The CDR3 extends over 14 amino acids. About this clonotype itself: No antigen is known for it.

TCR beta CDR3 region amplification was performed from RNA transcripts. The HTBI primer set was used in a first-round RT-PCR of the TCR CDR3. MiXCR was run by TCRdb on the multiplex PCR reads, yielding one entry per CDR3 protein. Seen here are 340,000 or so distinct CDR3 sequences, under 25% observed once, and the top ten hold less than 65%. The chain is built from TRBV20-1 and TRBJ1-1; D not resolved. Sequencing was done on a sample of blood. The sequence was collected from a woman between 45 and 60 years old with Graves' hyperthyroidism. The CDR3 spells CSARVTAQNTEAFF. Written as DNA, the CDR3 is TGCAGTGCTCGAGTAACAGCGCAGAACACTGAAGCTTTCTTT.